This is a list of T cell receptor beta chains from one sample in a study of blood T cell repertoires in COVID-19. Libraries were prepared by immunoSEQ multiplex PCR; TCRdb keeps only in-frame clonotypes and omits some of them. This table has 150,000 or so clones, about 75% appearing once. Source material: PBMCs or T cells enriched from blood (not recorded which). These receptors originate from a woman between 45 and 60 years old who had recovered from COVID-19. Each CDR3 is given with its conserved first and last residue. D genes are given only for firm matches. Clone size is given for some rows only: seen once, a few or many times, or a class if the clone is expanded.

.,.,TRBJ2-7,14,TRBV11-3,TGTGCCAGCAGCTTAGATTTCCAAACTTACGAGCAGTACTTC,CASSLDFQTYEQYF
.,.,TRBJ2-7,13,TRBV29-1,TGCAGCGTTGAAGTACCCGGGAGATACGAGCAGTACTTC,CSVEVPGRYEQYF
.,.,TRBJ1-2,13,TRBV10-3,TGTGCCGCTACAGGGAATGATGGCTATGGCTACACCTTC,CAATGNDGYGYTF
.,.,TRBJ2-3,15,TRBV10-3,TGTGCCATCAGTGAGTCGGGGGAGGACACAGATACGCAGTATTTT,CAISESGEDTDTQYF
.,.,TRBJ2-5,11,TRBV6-5,TGTGCCAGCATAGTGAAAGAGACCCAGTACTTC,CASIVKETQYF
.,.,TRBJ1-5,15,TRBV2,TGTGCCAGCAGGGAAAGGACAGCCAGCAATCAGCCCCAGCATTTT,CASRERTASNQPQHF
TRBD2,.,TRBJ2-7,16,TRBV7-6,TGTGCCAGCAGCTTACGGGGGACTAGCGGGACCTACGAGCAGTACTTC,CASSLRGTSGTYEQYF
.,.,TRBJ1-1,14,TRBV3-1/TRBV3-2,TGTGCCAGCAGACAAGCAGGGGCGCGCACTGAAGCTTTCTTT,CASRQAGARTEAFF
.,few,TRBJ2-3,16,TRBV10-2,TGCGCCAGCAGTGAGCTACAGGTTACTAGCACAGATACGCAGTATTTT,CASSELQVTSTDTQYF
.,.,TRBJ2-3,15,TRBV4-1,TGCGCCAGCAGCCAACTCGGCGGGGCCACAGATACGCAGTATTTT,CASSQLGGATDTQYF
.,.,TRBJ1-6,14,TRBV5-1,TGCGCCAGCAGCTTGATACAGGGAAATTCACCCCTCCACTTT,CASSLIQGNSPLHF
.,.,TRBJ2-1,16,TRBV24-1,TGTGCCACCAGTGATTCGCAATCAACAGTTTACAATGAGCAGTTCTTC,CATSDSQSTVYNEQFF
TRBD1,.,TRBJ2-7,15,TRBV28,TGTGCCAGCAGCACAGGGGGAAAAACCACCTACGAGCAGTACTTC,CASSTGGKTTYEQYF
TRBD1,.,TRBJ1-2,15,TRBV19,TGTGCCAGTAGTACGACAGGGGTATCGAACTATGGCTACACCTTC,CASSTTGVSNYGYTF
.,.,TRBJ1-5,13,TRBV7-9,TGTGCCAGCAGCTTAGGGGTGCGGCAGCCCCAGCATTTT,CASSLGVRQPQHF
.,.,TRBJ2-2,17,TRBV30,TGTGCCTGCCTAGTCCCAGACTATACCTCGAACACCGGGGAGCTGTTTTTT,CACLVPDYTSNTGELFF
.,.,TRBJ2-1,15,TRBV5-4,TGTGCCAGCAGCTTGGAAGCACCCTCCTACAATGAGCAGTTCTTC,CASSLEAPSYNEQFF
TRBD2,.,TRBJ2-5,16,TRBV30,TGTGCCTGGAGTAGGTTTAGCGGGAGGGCACAAGAGACCCAGTACTTC,CAWSRFSGRAQETQYF
.,many,TRBJ2-2,16,TRBV9,TGTGCCAGCAGCGTAGCGGCAGGATCGAACACCGGGGAGCTGTTTTTT,CASSVAAGSNTGELFF
.,.,TRBJ2-1,13,TRBV19,TGTGCCAGTAGTAAACTAGATGGAAACGAGCAGTTCTTC,CASSKLDGNEQFF
.,.,TRBJ2-1,14,TRBV10-1,TGCGCCAGCAGTGCGGGGAGCTCCTACAATGAGCAGTTCTTC,CASSAGSSYNEQFF
TRBD1,few,TRBJ1-1,13,TRBV5-1,TGCGCCAGCAGCTCCGGACAGGGTGATGAAGCTTTCTTT,CASSSGQGDEAFF
TRBD1,.,TRBJ2-3,17,TRBV5-1,TGCGCCAGCAGCTTCCCCCGGGACAGGGGACCCACAGATACGCAGTATTTT,CASSFPRDRGPTDTQYF
.,.,TRBJ1-2,15,TRBV11-2,TGTGCCAGCAGCTTGGCAGGGGCGGACTTCTATGGCTACACCTTC,CASSLAGADFYGYTF
TRBD1,.,TRBJ1-6,14,TRBV3-1/TRBV3-2,TGTGCCAGCAGCCGGGACAGACTTTACTCACCCCTCCACTTT,CASSRDRLYSPLHF
.,few,TRBJ1-3,14,TRBV7-8,TGTGCCAGCAGCGTAAGAGGGTCGGGAAACACCATATATTTT,CASSVRGSGNTIYF
TRBD1,.,TRBJ2-6,17,TRBV3-1/TRBV3-2,TGTGCCAGCAGCTTACCGGGACAGGGAGCCGGGGCCAACGTCCTGACTTTC,CASSLPGQGAGANVLTF
.,.,TRBJ2-6,15,TRBV5-1,TGCGCCAGCAGCGGACAGCACAAAGGGGCCAACGTCCTGACTTTC,CASSGQHKGANVLTF
TRBD1,once,TRBJ1-4,14,TRBV7-9,TGTGCCAGCAGCGACAGGGTTACTAATGAAAAACTGTTTTTT,CASSDRVTNEKLFF
TRBD1,.,TRBJ1-2,16,TRBV11-2,TGTGCCAGCAGCTTAGCGGGACAGGGGGCGAGTTATGGCTACACCTTC,CASSLAGQGASYGYTF
.,.,TRBJ2-3,15,TRBV5-1,TGCGCCAGCAGCTTTTTGGCGGGATACACAGATACGCAGTATTTT,CASSFLAGYTDTQYF
TRBD1,.,TRBJ1-2,15,TRBV6-5,TGTGCCAGCAGTTACGGACAGGGGGCAGGCTATGGCTACACCTTC,CASSYGQGAGYGYTF
.,.,TRBJ2-3,13,TRBV19,TGTGCTACCCGGACAGTATTCACAGATACGCAGTATTTT,CATRTVFTDTQYF